This TCR beta chain emerged from a study of monozygotic twins with cystic fibrosis. Study results and caveats: Median Simpson clonality of approximately 0.0088 suggested naive T cells predominated. J usage was most co-twin-similar in 8 of 16 pairs, V in 13.

The repertoire was sequenced with immunoSEQ multiplex PCR; TCRdb's copy has only in-frame clones and lacks some. The sample lists approximately 34,000 clones; around 96% were seen once. As to this clone: The target antigen is unknown.

The sequence derives from a girl aged 2 to 9 with cystic fibrosis. Material: blood.

The CDR3 DNA reads TGCGCCAGCAGCTCCGGCGGGGGCGATCAGCCCCAGCATTTT. Translated: CASSSGGGDQPQHF. The V call is TRBV5-1, the J call TRBJ1-5; the D gene is possibly TRBD1 (6 bases). V was shortened by 3 bases and J by 5 bases, with 12 bases between the two germline ends. Germline V CDR1 and CDR2: SGHRS, YFSETQ. The CDR3 is 14 amino acids.